One and the same sample provided the 20 T cell receptor beta chains below, sequenced in a study of T cells in Graves' hyperthyroidism and ophthalmopathy. The CDR3 regions of TCR beta were amplified from RNA transcripts. Primed by the HTBI set, a first-round RT-PCR was run on the TCR CDR3. MiXCR, run by TCRdb on the multiplex PCR reads, gives a single entry per CDR3 protein. The top ten hold roughly 15% of the sample, which has more than 550,000 distinct CDR3 sequences, around 15% seen once. Specimen: blood. These TCRs come from a man aged 45-65 years with Graves' hyperthyroidism.

In this sample, this clonotype turned up a few times. CDR3 residues: CASGWRSSGANVLTF. In nucleotides, the CDR3 is TGTGCCAGCGGGTGGAGGAGCTCTGGGGCCAACGTCCTGACTTTC. V usage is TRBV6-1 and J usage is TRBJ2-6, with a weak D call TRBD2 (5 bases). This CDR3 is 15 amino acids long. Trimming took 8 bases from V and 0 from J, leaving 11 bases between them. The V gene's germline CDR1 is MNHNS and CDR2 SASEGT.

About this clonotype itself: A read error is possible here, since a much larger clone lies one base away. This chain uses TRBV30 with TRBJ2-2, with D hard to call. V dropped 3 bases and J dropped 6 bases, with 11 bases sitting between them. The CDR3 is made up of 13 amino acids. CDR1 is GTSNPN, CDR2 SVGIG, per germline (reference sequence). CDR3 in amino acids: CAWSALGSGELFF. The CDR3 nucleotides are TGTGCCTGGAGCGCTCTCGGGTCCGGGGAGCTGTTTTTT.

Here the CDR3 reads CASSGARSGNTIYF. In DNA, the CDR3 is TGTGCCAGCAGCGGGGCTCGCTCTGGAAACACCATATATTTT. The chain joins TRBV9 to TRBJ1-3, with D unclear. V dropped 3 bases and J dropped 0 bases, with 7 bases sitting between them. Germline CDR1 reads SGDLS; CDR2 reads YYNGEE. CDR3 length: 14 residues. Supplemented by reference TRBV9 and TRBJ1-3, the full variable domain reads DSGVTQTPKHLITATGQRVTLRCSPRSGDLSVYWYQQSLDQGLQFLIQYYNGEERAKGNILERFSAQQFPDLHSELNLSSLELGDSALYFCASSGARSGNTIYFGEGSWLTVV.

In its sample, this clonotype was seen many times. V usage is TRBV15 and J usage is TRBJ2-6; D is unclear. There are 17 residues in the CDR3. Between the trimmed V and J ends, which lost 0 bases and 0 bases, there was a span of 9 bases. Germline-derived CDR1 and CDR2 are LNHNV and YYDKDF (reference sequence). The CDR3 region has the DNA TGTGCCACCAGCAGAGATATACCGAGCTCTGGGGCCAACGTCCTGACTTTC. Amino acid sequence: CATSRDIPSSGANVLTF.

This clonotype was recorded many times. The genes are TRBV7-2 and TRBJ2-1; a weak D match, TRBD1 (6 bases). The CDR3 spans 15 residues. Per germline, CDR1 SGHTA and CDR2 FQGNSA. V gave up 3 bases and J gave up 3 bases, with 12 bases separating them. The CDR3 region has the DNA TGTGCCAGCAGCTTTGACAGGACTCACTACAATGAGCAGTTCTTC. Translated, it gives CASSFDRTHYNEQFF.

This clonotype appeared a few times. A much larger clone differs from this one at a single base, so this may be a read error. The rearrangement links TRBV28 to TRBJ2-6; no reliable D call. Trimming shortened V by 3 bases and J by 0 bases, and 3 bases separated the two germline ends. The CDR3 sequence is 14 residues long. The germline V gene encodes CDR1 MDHEN and CDR2 SYDVKM. CDR3 loop: CASSFSSGANVLTF. CDR3 DNA: TGTGCCAGCAGTTTCTCCTCTGGGGCCAACGTCCTGACTTTC.

This clonotype appeared many times. The chain employs TRBV24-1 and TRBJ2-7; 9 positions agree with TRBD2. CDR1 is KGHDR, CDR2 SFDVKD, per germline. The CDR3 runs 15 residues. Trimming at V came to 3 bases and at J to 6 bases, leaving 8 bases not matched to a gene. The CDR3 DNA is TGTGCCACCAGTGATCCCCGGACTAGCGCTGGCGAGCAGTACTTC. Residues: CATSDPRTSAGEQYF.

This clonotype appeared once. The chain has TRBV7-2 and TRBJ2-2, with D tentatively TRBD1 (5 bases). The CDR3 covers 15 residues. V dropped 7 bases and J dropped 2 bases, with 14 bases sitting between them. CDR1 and CDR2 from the germline V gene are SGHTA and FQGNSA. The CDR3 DNA follows: TGTGCCAGCACCATGCTCAGGGATAACACCGGGGAGCTGTTTTTT. This encodes CASTMLRDNTGELFF.

This chain connects TRBV24-1 to TRBJ2-7, with TRBD2 identical over 12 bases. The germline gives CDR1 KGHDR, CDR2 SFDVKD. Trimming at V came to 4 bases and at J to 6 bases, leaving 6 bases not matched to a gene. This CDR3 is built from 15 residues. The CDR3 DNA follows: TGTGCCACCAGTGACCAGACTAGCGGGAGAGGCGAGCAGTACTTC. It codes for CATSDQTSGRGEQYF.

This clonotype was observed once. The rearrangement links TRBV4-3 to TRBJ2-1, with TRBD2 matching 8 bases. Trimming removed 2 bases from V and 9 bases from J; junction bases left unmatched: 15. The CDR3 has 17 amino acids. Germline CDR1 LGHNA, CDR2 YSLEER. The CDR3 is CASSQHVSGTAGPEQFF. The CDR3 DNA sequence: TGCGCCAGCAGCCAACATGTTAGCGGGACCGCCGGTCCTGAGCAGTTCTTC.

This clonotype was observed many times. V usage is TRBV12-3 or TRBV12-4 and J usage is TRBJ1-1; D not certain. V lost 7 bases and J 4 bases, leaving 16 bases between the germline ends. The CDR3 consists of 14 residues. The CDR3 DNA reads TGTGCCAGCACAAGGACCGCTTTGAGCACTGAAGCTTTCTTT. The encoded protein is CASTRTALSTEAFF.

This clonotype appeared many times. The J gene is TRBJ2-3, the V gene TRBV20-1; 9 bases match TRBD2. V trimming: 4 bases; J trimming: 4 bases; junction bases outside the gene matches: 18. The V gene's germline CDR1 is DFQATT and CDR2 SNEGSKA (reference sequence). CDR3 length: 18 residues. The CDR3 loop reads CSATAGGVAGDGADTQYF. The CDR3 DNA reads as TGCAGTGCTACCGCAGGGGGGGTAGCGGGAGATGGCGCAGATACGCAGTATTTT.

This clonotype was counted many times. V and J are TRBV6-1 and TRBJ1-1; tentatively, D is TRBD1 (6 bases). V was clipped by 0 bases and J by 5 bases, with 10 bases between them. The CDR3 has 14 amino acids. Germline V gene lookup returns CDR1 MNHNS and CDR2 SASEGT. CDR3 nucleotides: TGTGCCAGCAGTGAAGCACGGGGGCGGACTGAAGCTTTCTTT. Its protein is CASSEARGRTEAFF.

This clonotype was recorded a few times. V and J are TRBV19 and TRBJ1-1, with TRBD1 as a possible D gene (5 bases). The V end lost 7 bases, the J end lost 1 base, and 13 bases lay between the germline ends. CDR3 length: 14 residues. CDR1 is LNHDA, CDR2 SQIVND, per germline (reference sequence). This CDR3 reads CASIPGTGNTEAFF. The CDR3, as DNA: TGTGCCAGTATTCCCGGGACGGGGAACACTGAAGCTTTCTTT.

This chain joins TRBV4-1 and TRBJ1-3; 7 bases fit TRBD1. The germline CDR1 and CDR2 sequences are MGHRA and YSYEKL. V lost 0 bases and J lost 2; bases outside the gene matches: 7. The CDR3 extends over 17 amino acids. CDR3 bases: TGCGCCAGCAGCCAAGACGAGACAGGGTTGGCTGGAAACACCATATATTTT. This gives the protein CASSQDETGLAGNTIYF.

This clonotype appeared many times. The chain recombines TRBV11-2 with TRBJ2-1; TRBD2 aligns across 15 bases. Germline CDR1 SGHAT, CDR2 FQNNGV. The CDR3 is 15 residues long. The V gene end was trimmed by 1 base and the J gene end by 15 bases; junction bases not matched to a gene: 7. The CDR3 spells CASSLVGLAGGPTFF. CDR3 coding DNA: TGTGCCAGCAGCTTAGTCGGACTAGCGGGAGGGCCTACGTTCTTC.

This clonotype was seen more than once but under ten times. The chain has TRBV11-2 and TRBJ2-2; 7 positions agree with TRBD2. The CDR3 consists of 15 residues. Losses at the gene ends were 5 bases for V and 5 bases for J; bases not matched to a gene: 8. CDR1 SGHAT and CDR2 FQNNGV come from the germline V gene. CDR3 sequence reads: CASSMTAGSTGELFF. The CDR3 nucleotides are TGTGCCAGCAGCATGACAGCGGGATCAACCGGGGAGCTGTTTTTT. Based on the CDR3 plus reference TRBV11-2 and TRBJ2-2, the full variable domain is EAGVAQSPRYKIIEKRQSVAFWCNPISGHATLYWYQQILGQGPKLLIQFQNNGVVDDSQLPKDRFSAERLKGVDSTLKIQPAKLEDSAVYLCASSMTAGSTGELFFGEGSRLTVL.

The chain couples TRBV3-1 to TRBJ2-5; TRBD2 matches 15 bases. With 3 bases clipped from V and 2 bases from J, the junction kept 7 bases outside the gene matches. Germline CDR1 is LGHDT and CDR2 is YNNKEL (reference sequence). The CDR3 sequence is 18 residues long. As DNA, the CDR3 is TGTGCCAGCAGCCAGATGGGACTAGCGGGAGGACTACAAGAGACCCAGTACTTC. The encoded protein is CASSQMGLAGGLQETQYF.

This clonotype turned up a few times. This chain uses TRBV29-1 with TRBJ1-2, with D perhaps TRBD1 (5 bases). The V gene's germline CDR1 is SQVTM and CDR2 ANQGSEA. Trimming cost V 3 bases and J 3 bases, with 8 bases left between them. The CDR3 is 12 residues long. The CDR3 bases are TGCAGCGTTGACAGGGCGGACTATGGCTACACCTTC. This translates into CSVDRADYGYTF.

This clonotype has at least ten counts. CDR3 residues: CASSYIGTGNTGELFF. The CDR3 bases are TGTGCCAGCAGCTACATCGGGACAGGGAACACCGGGGAGCTGTTTTTT. The chain combines TRBV11-2 with TRBJ2-2, with 8 nucleotides matching TRBD1. Germline assignment: CDR1 SGHAT and CDR2 FQNNGV. The V and J ends lost 4 bases and 1 base, in that order; junction bases with no gene match: 5. The CDR3 is made up of 16 amino acids.